The 14 T cell receptor beta chains listed next were all sequenced from one sample in a study of cytomegalovirus exposure and HLA in healthy donors. The PCR employed 60 Vbeta primers together with 13 Jbeta primers. Assay used: immunoSEQ multiplex PCR; TCRdb lists only in-frame clones, some missing. The profile shows 150,000 to 200,000 clones, roughly four fifths of them singletons. The source material was PBMCs. The receptors shown here come from a woman aged 25 to 45 in good health and CMV-seropositive.

The V gene is TRBV6-5, the J gene TRBJ1-1; D might be TRBD1 (5 bases). Germline CDR1 MNHEY, CDR2 SVGAGI. The CDR3 extends over 13 amino acids. The V end lost 6 bases, the J end lost 4 bases, and 12 bases lay between the germline ends. CDR3 nucleotide sequence: TGTGCCAGCAGAAACTGGCAGGGCACTGAAGCTTTCTTT. It encodes CASRNWQGTEAFF.

V is TRBV7-9 and J is TRBJ1-1; no firm D call. CDR1 and CDR2 from the germline V gene are SEHNR and FQNEAQ (reference sequence). The CDR3 sequence is 14 residues long. The germline V and J ends were trimmed by 4 bases and 0 bases, with 9 bases remaining between them. The CDR3 region has the DNA TGTGCCAGCAGCTCGACAAACATGAACACTGAAGCTTTCTTT. Protein product: CASSSTNMNTEAFF.

This rearrangement joins TRBV5-1 to TRBJ2-5; 7 bases are shared with TRBD2. Germline V lookup: CDR1 SGHRS, CDR2 YFSETQ. The trim removed 1 base at V and 5 bases at J, leaving 2 bases unmatched. This CDR3 has 13 residues. CDR3 amino acids: CASSLLAEETQYF. CDR3 nucleotide sequence: TGCGCCAGCAGCTTGCTAGCGGAGGAGACCCAGTACTTC.

The chain is built from TRBV30 and TRBJ2-5; 10 positions agree with TRBD1. The tail of the sequence fits TRBJ2-7 better, so the J call may be wrong. Germline V gene lookup returns CDR1 GTSNPN and CDR2 SVGIG (reference sequence). The CDR3 is 11 amino acids. In DNA form, the CDR3 reads TGTGCCTGGGGACAGGGGGGCGAGCAGTACTTC. Translation gives CAWGQGGEQYF.

V usage is TRBV7-8 and J usage is TRBJ2-3, with TRBD1 as a possible D gene (5 bases). With 5 bases removed from V and 5 bases from J, the gap between germline ends came to 8 bases. Germline V CDR1 and CDR2: SGHVS, FQNEAQ. This CDR3 comprises 12 residues. The CDR3 is CASSPRVDTQYF. CDR3 DNA: TGTGCCAGCAGCCCCAGGGTAGATACGCAGTATTTT.

The chain recombines TRBV30 with TRBJ2-5; D is unclear. The end of the DNA aligns better with TRBJ2-7, so the J call may be wrong. The CDR3 runs to 12 residues. The V gene's germline CDR1 is GTSNPN and CDR2 SVGIG (reference sequence). This CDR3 reads CAWSVSMYEQYF. The CDR3 coding sequence is TGTGCCTGGAGTGTATCGATGTACGAGCAGTACTTC.

V usage is TRBV9 and J usage is TRBJ1-1; D unresolved. The V end lost 4 bases, the J end lost 5 bases, and 9 bases lay between the germline ends. Germline assignment: CDR1 SGDLS and CDR2 YYNGEE. The CDR3 covers 12 residues. The CDR3 sequence is CASSNTGTEAFF. The CDR3 nucleotides read TGTGCCAGCAGCAACACCGGGACTGAAGCTTTCTTT.

This clone has just a few counts. The V and J genes are TRBV18 and TRBJ1-2, with D tentatively TRBD1 (5 bases). The CDR3 is made up of 13 amino acids. Germline CDR1 and CDR2: KGHSH and LQKENI. Between the trimmed V and J ends, which lost 5 bases and 8 bases, there was a span of 15 bases. The DNA for the CDR3 is TGTGCCAGCTCATCCGTGCGGGACTTGGGCTACACCTTC. It specifies CASSSVRDLGYTF.

This chain links TRBV5-1 with TRBJ2-7; TRBD2 matches at 7 bases. CDR3 length: 16 residues. With 0 bases clipped from V and 3 bases from J, the junction kept 9 bases outside the gene matches. Germline V lookup: CDR1 SGHRS, CDR2 YFSETQ. CDR3 sequence: CASSLVTAGEVYEQYF. DNA for the CDR3: TGCGCCAGCAGCTTGGTAACTGCGGGAGAAGTCTACGAGCAGTACTTC. The full variable domain, its missing parts supplied by reference TRBV5-1 and TRBJ2-7, is KAGVTQTPRYLIKTRGQQVTLSCSPISGHRSVSWYQQTPGQGLQFLFEYFSETQRNKGNFPGRFSGRQFSNSRSEMNVSTLELGDSALYLCASSLVTAGEVYEQYFGPGTRLTVT.

The rearrangement uses TRBV15 and TRBJ1-4; possible D gene TRBD1, 5 bases. The CDR3 loop spans 15 amino acids. Germline V gene sequence: CDR1 LNHNV, CDR2 YYDKDF (reference sequence). V lost 0 bases to trimming and J lost 6 bases, with 11 bases between them. CDR3 residues: CATSRDQGRDEKLFF. For the CDR3, the DNA is TGTGCCACCAGCAGAGATCAGGGAAGGGATGAAAAACTGTTTTTT.

The V call is TRBV7-2, the J call TRBJ1-6; D uncertain. The CDR3 consists of 15 residues. Looked up from germline, CDR1 is SGHTA and CDR2 is FQGNSA. V was shortened by 5 bases and J by 3 bases, with 11 bases between the two germline ends. CDR3 in amino acids: CASSQSIGYNSPLHF. The CDR3, as DNA: TGTGCCAGCAGCCAATCAATCGGCTATAATTCACCCCTCCACTTT. The complete variable domain, with remaining parts taken from reference TRBV7-2 and TRBJ1-6, reads GAGVSQSPSNKVTEKGKDVELRCDPISGHTALYWYRQSLGQGLEFLIYFQGNSAPDKSGLPSDRFSAERTGGSVSTLTIQRTQQEDSAVYLCASSQSIGYNSPLHFGNGTRLTVT.

The chain combines TRBV2 with TRBJ2-3; D unclear. With 6 bases removed from V and 0 bases from J, the gap between germline ends came to 10 bases. CDR1 is SNHLY and CDR2 is FYNNEI in the germline V gene. The CDR3 spans 14 residues. The CDR3 protein is CASSAEASTDTQYF. CDR3 in DNA: TGTGCCAGCAGCGCGGAAGCTAGCACAGATACGCAGTATTTT.

The chain is built from TRBV6-6 and TRBJ1-2; 9 nucleotides match TRBD1. The ends lost 2 bases at V and 9 bases at J; junction bases unmatched: 7. The germline V gene has CDR1 MNHNY and CDR2 SVGAGI (reference sequence). The CDR3 runs 14 residues. The CDR3 loop reads CASSYAGTGLSYTF. DNA for the CDR3: TGTGCCAGCAGTTACGCCGGGACAGGGTTGAGCTACACCTTC.

V gene TRBV5-1 combines with J gene TRBJ1-1; 7 bases match TRBD1. The germline V gene encodes CDR1 SGHRS and CDR2 YFSETQ. The CDR3 consists of 15 residues. The V segment lost 0 bases and the J segment 3 bases; nucleotides outside the gene matches: 5. The CDR3 here is CASSLEGALDTEAFF. For the CDR3, the DNA is TGCGCCAGCAGCTTGGAGGGGGCGTTGGACACTGAAGCTTTCTTT. Filled out from reference TRBV5-1 and TRBJ1-1, the complete variable domain reads KAGVTQTPRYLIKTRGQQVTLSCSPISGHRSVSWYQQTPGQGLQFLFEYFSETQRNKGNFPGRFSGRQFSNSRSEMNVSTLELGDSALYLCASSLEGALDTEAFFGQGTRLTVV.